This is a list of T cell receptor beta chains from one sample in a study of shared clonotypes between healthy human individuals. The repertoire was sequenced with immunoSEQ multiplex PCR; TCRdb's copy has only in-frame clones and lacks some. Among around 1.9 million clones listed, 80% to 95% were seen once. Source material: naive CD8+ T cells from PBMCs. These receptors all stem from a man younger than 35 in good health. Some clones in this sample may be carry-over from other donors' samples. Each CDR3 is given with its conserved first and last residue. D genes are given only for firm matches. Some rows mark clone size as missing; the rest say once, few, many or name a class of expanded clone.

j_gene	d_gene	v_gene	abundance	CDR3aa	CDR3nt
TRBJ2-1	TRBD2	TRBV28	.	CASSFGGRRENEQFF	TGTGCCAGCAGTTTCGGCGGGAGGCGGGAGAATGAGCAGTTCTTC
TRBJ1-4	.	TRBV19	.	CASSIYWSENEKLFF	TGTGCCAGTAGTATTTATTGGAGCGAGAACGAAAAACTGTTTTTT
TRBJ2-1	TRBD2	TRBV27	.	CASSPRGLAGVSQFF	TGTGCCAGCAGTCCCCGAGGACTAGCGGGAGTTTCGCAGTTCTTC
TRBJ2-1	.	TRBV27	.	CASSFSRGNEQFF	TGTGCCAGCAGTTTCTCCAGGGGAAATGAGCAGTTCTTC
TRBJ2-7	.	TRBV2	once	CASSEQALVSEQYF	TGTGCCAGCAGTGAACAAGCGTTAGTCTCCGAGCAGTACTTC
TRBJ1-2	.	TRBV28	.	CASSLIPTGGGDGYTF	TGTGCCAGCAGTCTTATCCCTACTGGGGGCGGCGACGGCTACACCTTC
TRBJ1-4	.	TRBV7-9	.	CASSLASNTAEKLFF	TGTGCCAGCAGCTTGGCAAGCAACACAGCCGAAAAACTGTTTTTT
TRBJ1-1	.	TRBV11-2	.	CASSSWGQNTEAFF	TGTGCCAGCAGCTCATGGGGACAGAACACTGAAGCTTTCTTT
TRBJ1-5	.	TRBV27	.	CASSLAGFQPQHF	TGTGCCAGCAGTTTAGCGGGTTTTCAGCCCCAGCATTTT
TRBJ1-4	TRBD1	TRBV5-1	.	CASNAGTGGAREKLFF	TGCGCCAGCAATGCCGGGACAGGGGGCGCGAGGGAAAAACTGTTTTTT
TRBJ2-7	.	TRBV21-1	.	CASSGRLAGGPHYEQYF	TGTGCCAGCAGCGGTCGACTAGCGGGAGGGCCCCACTACGAGCAGTACTTC
TRBJ1-5	.	TRBV9	.	CASSPRLSNQPQHF	TGTGCCAGCAGTCCCAGACTTAGCAATCAGCCCCAGCATTTT
TRBJ2-3	.	TRBV28	.	CASSFEDRWTDTQYF	TGTGCCAGCAGTTTTGAGGACCGGTGGACAGATACGCAGTATTTT
TRBJ2-7	.	TRBV6-5	.	CASSSSQGYFYEQYF	.
TRBJ2-1	.	TRBV6-1	.	CASSESKVLVRDEQFF	TGTGCCAGCAGTGAAAGTAAAGTCCTAGTCCGGGATGAGCAGTTCTTC
TRBJ2-2	.	TRBV28	.	CASSSYTRHLPGELFF	TGTGCCAGCAGTTCCTACACGAGACACCTCCCCGGGGAGCTGTTTTTT
TRBJ1-1	.	TRBV4-3	.	CASSQGSKGGTEAFF	TGCGCCAGCAGCCAAGGTTCTAAGGGGGGCACTGAAGCTTTCTTT
TRBJ2-5	.	TRBV30	.	CAWSVSEQEQETQYF	TGTGCCTGGAGTGTAAGCGAGCAGGAGCAAGAGACCCAGTACTTC